The clone carrying this T cell receptor beta chain was seen only a few times. Its antigen is as yet unknown. Employing constant-segment primers, 5'RACE generated TCR alpha and TCR beta cDNA libraries bearing sample barcodes and UMIs. TCRdb re-analysed the 5' RACE reads in MiXCR, keeping a single row per CDR3 protein. The profile shows a few hundred thousand distinct CDR3 sequences, around 15% of them singletons. This sample is drawn from a study of T-cell memory formation after mild COVID-19. Study-level results: Whereas later expanders leaned CD4+, clones contracting day 15 to 85 showed a balanced CD4/CD8 makeup. The CD4+ clones that contracted clustered mainly within CM and EM, and the CD8+ clones concentrated in EMRA.

V lost 6 bases and J 2 bases, leaving 16 bases between the germline ends. There are 14 residues in the CDR3. CDR1 and CDR2 from the germline V gene are DFQATT and SNEGSKA (reference sequence). This chain uses TRBV20-1 with TRBJ2-5; no definite D call. Sequenced material: PBMCs or a T cell subset sorted from them (not recorded which). This clonotype originated in a man between 18 and 35 years old who had mild COVID-19 (a few samples of this study predate the infection). Cell type and time point are not known. Here the CDR3 DNA reads TGCAGTGCGGCCTCGGCGAGCGTACAAGAGACCCAGTACTTC. Encoded protein: CSAASASVQETQYF.